Below, 17 T cell receptor beta chains from the same sample are listed, as sequenced in a study of cytotoxic CD8 clonotypes in ibrutinib-treated CLL. TCRdb's copy holds only in-frame clones and misses some; the assay was immunoSEQ multiplex PCR. Of about 160,000 clones listed, roughly 80% are singletons. Source: PBMCs, taken after 12 months of ibrutinib treatment. These receptors were taken from a human donor with chronic lymphocytic leukemia.

This clone occurred once. The chain uses TRBV5-6 and TRBJ1-2, with D possibly being TRBD1 (5 bases). Trimming removed 9 bases from V and 2 bases from J, with 20 bases in between. CDR3 length equals 15 residues. Per the germline V gene, CDR1 is SGHDT and CDR2 is YYEEEE. Here the CDR3 DNA reads TGTGCCACCCTCCCCCGTGACAGAAGAAACTATGGCTACACCTTC. This translates into CATLPRDRRNYGYTF.

This chain joins TRBV7-2 and TRBJ2-7, with unresolved D. Between the trimmed V and J ends, which lost 7 bases and 2 bases, there was a span of 9 bases. Germline V CDR1 and CDR2: SGHTA, FQGNSA. This CDR3 has 12 residues. The CDR3 DNA reads as TGTGCCAGCACGTCACCCCCCTACGAGCAGTACTTC. This gives the protein CASTSPPYEQYF.

The CDR3 DNA is TGTGCCAGCAGCCAAGATTCCAGGGGCTATGGCTACACCTTC. As protein: CASSQDSRGYGYTF. The V gene is TRBV4-2, the J gene TRBJ1-2; maybe TRBD1 (6 bases). Germline V gene lookup returns CDR1 LGHNA and CDR2 YNFKEQ. V lost 0 bases and J 4 bases, leaving 9 bases between the germline ends. The CDR3 consists of 14 residues.

This clone was recorded only once. The chain joins TRBV21-1 to TRBJ1-1. TRBV21-1 is a pseudogene segment. This CDR3 is built from 19 residues. The CDR3 coding sequence is TGTGCCAGCAGCAAAGGGTCTCGGGAGTTAAGTTTTCGTGACACTGAAGCTTTCTTT. The encoded protein is CASSKGSRELSFRDTEAFF.

The chain recombines TRBV7-2 with TRBJ2-7; TRBD2 matches at 9 bases. V was pared by 1 base and J by 4 bases, with 2 bases of the junction left unmatched. The CDR3 has 14 residues. Germline CDR1 SGHTA, CDR2 FQGNSA. CDR3 in DNA: TGTGCCAGCAGCTTAGTTAGCGGGAGTTACGAGCAGTACTTC. Its translation is CASSLVSGSYEQYF.

This sequence joins TRBV28 and TRBJ2-5, with D perhaps matching TRBD1 (6 bases). TRBJ2-7 explains the end of the DNA better; the J call may be wrong. CDR3 length equals 12 residues. CDR1 and CDR2 from the germline V gene are MDHEN and SYDVKM. CDR3 bases: TGTGCCAGCAGTAGGAGACAGGTCGAGCAGTACTTC. It specifies CASSRRQVEQYF.

J is TRBJ1-1 and V is TRBV5-1; TRBD1 matches 7 bases. Germline trimming cut 0 bases from V and 3 bases from J; bases unmatched to any gene: 5. Germline lookup yields CDR1 SGHRS and CDR2 YFSETQ. This CDR3 contains 15 residues. The CDR3: CASSLGTGGDTEAFF. CDR3 coding DNA: TGCGCCAGCAGCTTGGGGACAGGCGGTGACACTGAAGCTTTCTTT.

The chain uses TRBV5-1 and TRBJ2-1, with D possibly TRBD2 on 5 matching bases. The germline V gene has CDR1 SGHRS and CDR2 YFSETQ. The germline V and J ends were trimmed by 0 bases and 3 bases, with 10 bases remaining between them. The CDR3 spans 15 residues. As DNA, the CDR3 is TGCGCCAGCAGCTTGGAAGGACTGGACTACAATGAGCAGTTCTTC. Its translation is CASSLEGLDYNEQFF.

This rearrangement joins TRBV2 to TRBJ2-5; D is unclear. The germline V gene encodes CDR1 SNHLY and CDR2 FYNNEI. Trimming took 5 bases from V and 2 from J, leaving 12 bases between them. This CDR3 is built from 14 residues. The CDR3 DNA is TGTGCCAGCAGTTTAGGACGGACGCAAGAGACCCAGTACTTC. Amino acids: CASSLGRTQETQYF.

This rearrangement joins TRBV18 to TRBJ2-2; D may be TRBD2 (5 bases). The germline V gene encodes CDR1 KGHSH and CDR2 LQKENI. V lost 4 bases, J lost 7 bases, and 10 bases lay in between. The CDR3 totals 13 residues. The CDR3 nucleotides are TGTGCCAGCTCACTCGAGGAGGACGGGGAGCTGTTTTTT. This sequence encodes CASSLEEDGELFF.

This chain uses TRBV29-1 with TRBJ2-2; maybe TRBD2 (7 bases). The V and J ends lost 4 bases and 6 bases respectively, with 21 bases between them. Per the germline V gene, CDR1 is SQVTM and CDR2 is ANQGSEA. This CDR3 comprises 16 residues. CDR3 sequence (DNA): TGCAGCGTTGCCGAAGTGAGGGGGGGGATGGCCGGGGAGCTGTTTTTT. This sequence encodes CSVAEVRGGMAGELFF.

This sequence joins TRBV28 and TRBJ1-2; D may be TRBD1 (6 bases). The CDR3 is 14 residues long. The V gene's germline CDR1 is MDHEN and CDR2 SYDVKM. V gave up 2 bases and J gave up 8 bases, with 15 bases separating them. The CDR3 is CASSLPLTGHGYTF. The CDR3 coding sequence is TGTGCCAGCAGTTTACCACTTACAGGGCACGGCTACACCTTC.

CDR3 DNA: TGTGCCAGAAGACCCACACAGGGGGCCTATCAGGATACGCAGTATTTT. Protein product: CARRPTQGAYQDTQYF. The chain employs TRBV5-3 and TRBJ2-3, with 9 bases fitting TRBD1. TRBV5-3 is reported as an ORF; its role is uncertain. The CDR3 extends over 16 amino acids. The junction had 13 bases not matched to a gene; V was cut back by 5 bases and J by 6 bases.

This chain joins TRBV29-1 and TRBJ2-1; 9 nucleotides agree with TRBD2. This CDR3 region has 16 residues. Germline CDR1 reads SQVTM; CDR2 reads ANQGSEA. With 6 bases clipped from V and 0 bases from J, the junction kept 9 bases outside the gene matches. CDR3 sequence reads: CSVAIAGVGSYNEQFF. CDR3 DNA sequence: TGCAGCGTGGCCATAGCGGGAGTAGGCTCCTACAATGAGCAGTTCTTC.

The rearrangement uses TRBV7-3 and TRBJ2-1, with 14 bases identical to TRBD2. V gave up 3 bases and J gave up 6 bases; unmatched junction bases: 7. CDR1 and CDR2 from the germline V gene are SGHTA and FQGTGA. There are 17 residues in the CDR3. CDR3 loop: CASSFTPGLAGVNEQFF. DNA for the CDR3: TGTGCCAGCAGCTTCACCCCGGGACTAGCGGGGGTCAATGAGCAGTTCTTC.

V and J are TRBV9 and TRBJ1-2; D call uncertain. V lost 3 bases, J lost 4 bases, and 16 bases lay in between. Per the germline V gene, CDR1 is SGDLS and CDR2 is YYNGEE. CDR3 length: 15 amino acids. The CDR3 sequence is CASSAEWTGSYGYTF. CDR3 nucleotide sequence: TGTGCCAGCAGCGCTGAGTGGACGGGATCCTATGGCTACACCTTC. Supplemented by reference TRBV9 and TRBJ1-2, the full variable domain reads DSGVTQTPKHLITATGQRVTLRCSPRSGDLSVYWYQQSLDQGLQFLIQYYNGEERAKGNILERFSAQQFPDLHSELNLSSLELGDSALYFCASSAEWTGSYGYTFGSGTRLTVV.

The chain carries TRBV16 and TRBJ2-3; D uncertain. This CDR3 spans 11 amino acids. Germline CDR1 is KGHSY and CDR2 is FQNENV. V was cut by 4 bases and J by 15 bases, with 14 bases left in between. The CDR3, as DNA: TGTGCCAGCAGCCCTGATACTTCGGCCTATTTT. This translates into CASSPDTSAYF.